This T cell receptor beta chain came from a study of spatial heterogeneity in lung cancer. For the study at large: Detection consistently yielded more beta chains than alpha chains. Study-wide results and limits: There were more appearances of ubiquitous expanded tumor TCRs in blood at resection than at follow-up.

Time point described: sample taken at primary tumor resection. Whole RNA came from tumor, nontumor lung or frozen PBMC and was sequenced without being sorted. The donors were approximately 65 patients with non-small cell lung cancer that was early-stage and untreated. In germline, CDR1 is MDHEN, CDR2 SYDVKM. The CDR3 runs to 11 residues. V lost 3 bases and J 14 bases, leaving 11 bases between the germline ends. Individually, TCR cDNA molecules were each labelled with a unique molecular identifier. One entry per CDR3 protein, called by TCRdb with MiXCR from the 5' RACE reads. The sample lists about 12,000 distinct CDR3 sequences; 3.5% to 4.5% were seen once. This clonotype appeared many times. Its antigen is undetermined. Within a library made for alpha chains, this beta chain is off target, and its count is uninformative.

The chain combines TRBV28 with TRBJ2-1, with D hard to call. Source: PBMCs, taken at surgery. The TCR was taken from a male donor with early-stage non-small cell lung cancer. The CDR3 loop is CASSFGSLEFF. The CDR3 region has the DNA TGTGCCAGCAGTTTCGGCTCCCTGGAGTTCTTC.